This is a list of T cell receptor beta chains from one sample in a study of Graves' ophthalmopathy and Graves' hyperthyroidism. MiXCR, run by TCRdb on the multiplex PCR reads, gives a single entry per CDR3 protein. The table records hundreds of thousands of distinct CDR3 sequences, roughly 20% of them present only once. Sequenced: peripheral blood. The receptors shown here come from a woman aged 18-29 years with stable Graves' hyperthyroidism. CDR3s include the opening cysteine and the closing phenylalanine or tryptophan. The D gene is left open where the match is weak. Rows give clone size only sometimes, using once, few, many, or a class for an expanded clone.

d_call	clone_size	v_call	j_call	cdr3_nt	cdr3_aa
.	many	TRBV20-1	TRBJ1-6	TGCAGTGCTAGAGATCCGGCAGAGTATTCACCCCTCCACTTT	CSARDPAEYSPLHF
.	many	TRBV5-1	TRBJ2-2	TGCGCCAGCAGCTTGACAGGGTGGGACACCGGGGAGCTGTTTTTT	CASSLTGWDTGELFF
.	once	TRBV6-1	TRBJ2-7	TGTGCCAGCAGTACATTGACGGGACCAGGGATCTACGAGCAGTACTTC	CASSTLTGPGIYEQYF
.	many	TRBV12-3/TRBV12-4	TRBJ1-3	TGTGCCAGCAGTTTAACAGCACCGGTCACCATATATTTT	CASSLTAPVTIYF
TRBD2	many	TRBV6-1	TRBJ2-7	TGTGCCAGCAGTGTTTGGGAGGGTAGGTGGGAGCAGTACTTC	CASSVWEGRWEQYF
.	many	TRBV20-1	TRBJ2-7	TGCAGTGCAGAGATACCGGGACTCACCTACGAGCAGTACTTC	CSAEIPGLTYEQYF
.	many	TRBV12-3/TRBV12-4	TRBJ2-5	TGTGCCAGCAGTTTAAGCCGGGGGGCTGGGGAGGAGACCCAGTACTTC	CASSLSRGAGEETQYF
.	few	TRBV6-2/TRBV6-3	TRBJ2-4	TGTGCCAGCGTCCCGGACCTGACCAAAAACATTCAGTACTTC	CASVPDLTKNIQYF
TRBD1	many	TRBV6-2/TRBV6-3	TRBJ1-1	TGTGCCAGCAGTTTATTCGGGCAGGGAGGGGGCATGAACACTGAAGCTTTCTTT	CASSLFGQGGGMNTEAFF
.	many	TRBV4-3	TRBJ1-2	TGCGCCAGCAGCCAACAGGGAGACTATGGCTACACCTTC	CASSQQGDYGYTF
.	many	TRBV20-1	TRBJ1-1	TGCAGTGCTAGAGATCTAGTCAGGGCTGTGGCTTTCTTT	CSARDLVRAVAFF
.	many	TRBV20-1	TRBJ2-7	TGCAGTGCTAGAGATTACCACGAGCAGTACTTC	CSARDYHEQYF
.	many	TRBV15	TRBJ2-7	TGTGCCACCAGCAGAGAAAGGGAGGTAGTCGAGCAGTACTTC	CATSREREVVEQYF
.	many	TRBV27	TRBJ1-6	TGTGCCAGCACCCCAAGAGAGGAGCCAGAAGGAATTCACCCCTCCAACTCCCTCCACTTT	CASTPREEPEGIHPSNSLHF
.	many	TRBV27	TRBJ1-5	TGTGCCAGCAGTCGACAGGCCACCCATCAGCCCCAGCATTTT	CASSRQATHQPQHF
TRBD1	few	TRBV12-3/TRBV12-4	TRBJ2-2	TGTGCCAGCAGGATGACAGGGGAAACCGGGGAGCTGTTTTTT	CASRMTGETGELFF
TRBD1	many	TRBV6-1	TRBJ2-7	TGTGCCGGCGGGACAGGGGGCCCCTACGAGCAGTACTTC	CAGGTGGPYEQYF
.	many	TRBV5-6	TRBJ2-7	TGTGCCAGCAGCTTTACCGTCGGCCCCCTCTCCTACGAGCAGTACTTC	CASSFTVGPLSYEQYF
TRBD2	once	TRBV6-1	TRBJ2-5	TGTGCCAGCAGTGAACTAGCGGACGAGACCCAGTACTTC	CASSELADETQYF
TRBD1	once	TRBV12-3/TRBV12-4	TRBJ2-2	TGTGCCAGCAGATCCGGGACAGCAGTCGGGGAGCTGTTTTTT	CASRSGTAVGELFF
.	.	TRBV12-3/TRBV12-4	TRBJ1-1	TGTGCCAGCAGTTTAGGATTCGACAGTTGGAACACTGAAGCTTTCTTT	CASSLGFDSWNTEAFF
.	many	TRBV12-3/TRBV12-4	TRBJ2-5	TGTGCCAGCAGTTTTTGGGTCGGGTACCAAGAGACCCAGTACTTC	CASSFWVGYQETQYF
.	.	TRBV7-6	TRBJ1-3	TGTGCCAGCAGCTTAGATGACGGAAACACCATATATTTT	CASSLDDGNTIYF
.	.	TRBV6-1	TRBJ1-2	TGTGCCAGCAGTGAAGCGCGGATGCTATTAGCTAACTATGGCTACACCTTC	CASSEARMLLANYGYTF
.	.	TRBV20-1	TRBJ2-5	TGCAGTGCCGGGGGAACTCGGAGGACCCAGTACTTC	CSAGGTRRTQYF
.	many	TRBV19	TRBJ1-5	TGTGCCAGTAGGGAAGATAGCAATCAGCCCCAGCATTTT	CASREDSNQPQHF
.	many	TRBV12-3/TRBV12-4	TRBJ2-3	TGTGCCAGCAGTTCTGGGCTAAACACAGATACGCAGTATTTT	CASSSGLNTDTQYF
.	many	TRBV20-1	TRBJ1-1	TGCAGTGCTAGGGGGGTGACGAACACTGAAGCTTTCTTT	CSARGVTNTEAFF
TRBD1	once	TRBV27	TRBJ1-2	TGTGCCAGCAGTTTATCGAGCAGGACAGGGTTAATTGGCTACACCTTC	CASSLSSRTGLIGYTF
TRBD2	.	TRBV4-1	TRBJ2-4	TGCGCCAGCAGCCAAGGATCAGCAGGTTCCAGCGGGGACATTCAGTACTTC	CASSQGSAGSSGDIQYF
TRBD1	.	TRBV11-1	TRBJ2-7	TGTGCCAGCAGCCCAAGGGGCCAGGGGGTTACCCACGAGCAGTACTTC	CASSPRGQGVTHEQYF
.	.	TRBV6-5	TRBJ1-1	TGTGCCAGCAGTTACTCGTGGACTCAGGACACTGAAGCTTTCTTT	CASSYSWTQDTEAFF
.	.	TRBV12-3/TRBV12-4	TRBJ1-2	TGTGCCAGCAGTTACGGGTTTGATGGCTACACCTTC	CASSYGFDGYTF
TRBD2	.	TRBV7-2	TRBJ2-1	TGTGCCAGTAGCCCCCCGGGGGGTAGCTCCTACAATGAGAAGTTCTTC	CASSPPGGSSYNEKFF
.	many	TRBV2	TRBJ2-7	TGTGCCAGCAGTGTAATGGGATCCGAGCAGTACTTC	CASSVMGSEQYF
TRBD2	.	TRBV3-1	TRBJ2-2	TGTGCCAGCAGCTTTTGGACTAGCGGGAGGGCCGGGGAGCTGTTTTTT	CASSFWTSGRAGELFF
.	many	TRBV28	TRBJ1-5	TGTACCAGCACCAGGGGCGGCGAGCCCCAGCATTTT	CTSTRGGEPQHF
.	many	TRBV7-3	TRBJ1-2	TGTGCCAGCAGCCCGGGGGGTGGGTTCGAGTATGGCTACACCTTC	CASSPGGGFEYGYTF
.	.	TRBV7-8	TRBJ2-5	TGTGCCAGCAGCTTAGCAGGAGGGGGGACCCAGTACTTC	CASSLAGGGTQYF
.	many	TRBV27	TRBJ2-7	TGTGCCAGCAGTTTTGGGCTAGCCGGCTACGAGCAGTACTTC	CASSFGLAGYEQYF
.	many	TRBV4-1	TRBJ1-1	TGCGCCGGCCAACAAAGACGTGTGGACACTGAAGCTTTCTTT	CAGQQRRVDTEAFF
TRBD1	.	TRBV30	TRBJ1-2	TGTGGCGTCAGGGGGAACAATGGCTACACCTTC	CGVRGNNGYTF
.	.	TRBV6-1	TRBJ1-3	TGTGCCACCCGAAAGAGCACTGGAAACACCATATATTTT	CATRKSTGNTIYF
TRBD1	many	TRBV7-6	TRBJ2-5	TGTGCCAGCAGCCGCCAAGGACAGGGACTGTTCCAAGAGACCCAGTACTTC	CASSRQGQGLFQETQYF
TRBD1	many	TRBV20-1	TRBJ1-2	TGCAGTGCTAGAGATCTAGACAGGGAAAATGGCTACACCTTC	CSARDLDRENGYTF
.	many	TRBV7-6	TRBJ2-5	TGTGCCAGCAGCTTAGACAGGGTGAGAGAGACCCAGTACTTC	CASSLDRVRETQYF
.	.	TRBV27	TRBJ1-2	TGTGCCAGCAGTTTAAGGCTGGGGAGCAGCTATGGCTACACCTTC	CASSLRLGSSYGYTF